This T cell receptor (beta chain) was sequenced in a study of cytomegalovirus exposure and HLA in healthy donors. Libraries were prepared by immunoSEQ multiplex PCR; TCRdb keeps only in-frame clonotypes and omits some of them. This table has approximately 300,000 clones, 86% appearing once. Notes on the study in general: Many donors carried some public TCRs, although rarity characterized most TCR sequences.

In regard to this clone: Its antigen remains unknown.

Trimming cost V 4 bases and J 3 bases; bases outside gene matches: 14. CDR1 is SGDLS, CDR2 YYNGEE, per germline. CDR3 size: 18 residues. The sequence came from a woman younger than 30 in good health and CMV-seronegative. Input material: PBMCs. V usage is TRBV9 and J usage is TRBJ2-1, with TRBD1 matching 9 bases. The CDR3 sequence is CASSKEWTGEVDYNEQFF. DNA for the CDR3: TGTGCCAGCAGCAAAGAGTGGACAGGGGAAGTGGACTACAATGAGCAGTTCTTC.